This T cell receptor (beta chain) was sequenced during a study of cytomegalovirus exposure and HLA in healthy donors. About the study: Earlier results showed roughly 120 million unique TCR beta sequences derived from approximately 180 million T cells. Points from the study as a whole: Most CMV-associated TCR beta chains appeared HLA-restricted in a later analysis.

Per the germline V gene, CDR1 is MNHEY and CDR2 is SMNVEV (reference sequence). The CDR3 has 15 amino acids. Losses at the gene ends were 4 bases for V and 10 bases for J; bases not matched to a gene: 11. The PCR employed 60 Vbeta primers together with 13 Jbeta primers. Repertoires were generated with immunoSEQ multiplex PCR, while TCRdb's copy carries only in-frame clones and drops some. The sample has some 150,000 clones, about 80% seen once. Comment on this clone: The antigen remains unidentified.

The J gene is TRBJ2-1, the V gene TRBV27, with 9 bases that match TRBD2. The sequenced sample was PBMCs. This receptor was obtained from a man under 40 in good health and CMV-seronegative. The CDR3 loop is CASSWSSGKPKEQFF. The CDR3 DNA reads as TGTGCCAGCAGTTGGTCTAGCGGGAAACCAAAGGAGCAGTTCTTC.